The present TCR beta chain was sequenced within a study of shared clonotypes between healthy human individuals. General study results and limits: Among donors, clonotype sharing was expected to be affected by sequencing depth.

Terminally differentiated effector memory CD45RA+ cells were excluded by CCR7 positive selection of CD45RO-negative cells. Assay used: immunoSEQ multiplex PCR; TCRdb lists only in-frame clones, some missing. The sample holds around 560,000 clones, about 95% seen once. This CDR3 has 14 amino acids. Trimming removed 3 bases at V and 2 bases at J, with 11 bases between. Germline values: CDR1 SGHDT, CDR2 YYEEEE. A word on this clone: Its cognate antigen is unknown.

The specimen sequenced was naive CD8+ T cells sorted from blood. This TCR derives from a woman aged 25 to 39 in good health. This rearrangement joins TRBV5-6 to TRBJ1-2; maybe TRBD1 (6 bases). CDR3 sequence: CASSYGQSNYGYTF. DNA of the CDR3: TGTGCCAGCAGCTACGGACAGAGCAACTATGGCTACACCTTC.